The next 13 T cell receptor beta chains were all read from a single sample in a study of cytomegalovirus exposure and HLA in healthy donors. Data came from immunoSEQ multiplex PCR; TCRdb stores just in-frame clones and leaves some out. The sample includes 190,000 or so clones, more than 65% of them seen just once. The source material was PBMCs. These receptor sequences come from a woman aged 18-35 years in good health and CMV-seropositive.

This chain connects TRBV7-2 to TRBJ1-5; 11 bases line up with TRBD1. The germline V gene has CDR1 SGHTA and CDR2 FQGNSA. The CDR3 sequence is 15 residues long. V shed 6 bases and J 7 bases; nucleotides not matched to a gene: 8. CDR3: CASSLDRGLSQPQHF. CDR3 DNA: TGTGCCAGCAGTTTGGACAGGGGGCTGTCACAGCCCCAGCATTTT.

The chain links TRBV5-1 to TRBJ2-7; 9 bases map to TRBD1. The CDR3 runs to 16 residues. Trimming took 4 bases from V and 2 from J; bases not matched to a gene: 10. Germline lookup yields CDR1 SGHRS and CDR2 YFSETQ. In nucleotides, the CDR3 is TGCGCCAGCAGCCTCACGTGGGACAGGGTCGCCTACGAGCAGTACTTC. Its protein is CASSLTWDRVAYEQYF.

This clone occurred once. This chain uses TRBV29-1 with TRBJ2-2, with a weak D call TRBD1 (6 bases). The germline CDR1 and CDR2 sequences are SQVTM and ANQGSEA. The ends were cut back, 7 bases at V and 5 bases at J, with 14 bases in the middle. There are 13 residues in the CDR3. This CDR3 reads CSARDTGTGELFF. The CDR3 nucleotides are TGCAGCGCCCGGGACACCGGGACCGGGGAGCTGTTTTTT.

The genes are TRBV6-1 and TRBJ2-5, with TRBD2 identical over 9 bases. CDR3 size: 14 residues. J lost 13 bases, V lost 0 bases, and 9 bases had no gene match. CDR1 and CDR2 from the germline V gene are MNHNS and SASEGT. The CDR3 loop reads CASSEALGSGGLYF. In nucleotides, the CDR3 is TGTGCCAGCAGTGAAGCGCTAGGTAGCGGGGGATTGTACTTC.

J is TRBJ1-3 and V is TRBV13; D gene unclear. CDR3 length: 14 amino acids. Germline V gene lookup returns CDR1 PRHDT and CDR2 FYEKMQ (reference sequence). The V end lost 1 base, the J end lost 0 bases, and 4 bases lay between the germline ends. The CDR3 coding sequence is TGTGCCAGCAGCTTAGCGTTCTCTGGAAACACCATATATTTT. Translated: CASSLAFSGNTIYF.

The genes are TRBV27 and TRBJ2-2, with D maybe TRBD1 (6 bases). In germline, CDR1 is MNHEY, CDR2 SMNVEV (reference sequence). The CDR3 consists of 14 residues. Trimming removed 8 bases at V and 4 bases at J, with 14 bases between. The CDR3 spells CASGRDTRTGELFF. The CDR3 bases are TGTGCCAGCGGCCGGGACACCCGCACCGGGGAGCTGTTTTTT.

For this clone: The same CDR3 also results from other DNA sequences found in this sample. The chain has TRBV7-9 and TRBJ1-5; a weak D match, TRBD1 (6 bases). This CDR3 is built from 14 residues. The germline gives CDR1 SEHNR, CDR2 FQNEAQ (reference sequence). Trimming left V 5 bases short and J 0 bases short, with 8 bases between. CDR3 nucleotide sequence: TGTGCCAGCAGCCCGGACAGTAGCAATCAGCCCCAGCATTTT. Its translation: CASSPDSSNQPQHF. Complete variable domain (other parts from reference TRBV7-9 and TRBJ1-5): DTGVSQNPRHKITKRGQNVTFRCDPISEHNRLYWYRQTLGQGPEFLTYFQNEAQLEKSRLLSDRFSAERPKGSFSTLEIQRTEQGDSAMYLCASSPDSSNQPQHFGDGTRLSIL.

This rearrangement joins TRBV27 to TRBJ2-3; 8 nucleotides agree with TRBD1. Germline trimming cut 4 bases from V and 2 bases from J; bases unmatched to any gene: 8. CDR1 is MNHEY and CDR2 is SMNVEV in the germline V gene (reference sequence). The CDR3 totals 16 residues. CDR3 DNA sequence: TGTGCCAGCAGTTCCTCAGGGGGCCATATCACAGATACGCAGTATTTT. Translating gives CASSSSGGHITDTQYF.

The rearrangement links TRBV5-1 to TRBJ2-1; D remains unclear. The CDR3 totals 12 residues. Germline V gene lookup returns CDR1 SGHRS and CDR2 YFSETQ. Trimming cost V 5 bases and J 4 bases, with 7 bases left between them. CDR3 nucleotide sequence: TGCGCCAGCAGTAACGCGTACAATGAGCAGTTCTTC. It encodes CASSNAYNEQFF.

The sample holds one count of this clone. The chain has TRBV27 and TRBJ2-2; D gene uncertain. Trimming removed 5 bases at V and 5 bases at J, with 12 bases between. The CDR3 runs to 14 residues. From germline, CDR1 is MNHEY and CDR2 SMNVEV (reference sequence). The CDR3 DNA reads TGTGCCAGCAGTCAGACCCTCAGGACCGGGGAGCTGTTTTTT. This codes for CASSQTLRTGELFF.

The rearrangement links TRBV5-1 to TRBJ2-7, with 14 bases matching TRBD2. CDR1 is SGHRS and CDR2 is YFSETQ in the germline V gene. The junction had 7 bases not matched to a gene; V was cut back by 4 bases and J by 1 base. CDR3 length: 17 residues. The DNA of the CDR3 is TGCGCCAGCAGCCGGGGACTAGCGGGGGCCACTTCCTACGAGCAGTACTTC. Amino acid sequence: CASSRGLAGATSYEQYF.

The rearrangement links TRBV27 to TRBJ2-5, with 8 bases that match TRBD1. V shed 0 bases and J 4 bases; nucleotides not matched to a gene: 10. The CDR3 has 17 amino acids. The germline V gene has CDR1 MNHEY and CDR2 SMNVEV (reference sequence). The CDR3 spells CASSLSPVTGDLETQYF. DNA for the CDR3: TGTGCCAGCAGTTTATCCCCCGTGACAGGGGACCTAGAGACCCAGTACTTC.

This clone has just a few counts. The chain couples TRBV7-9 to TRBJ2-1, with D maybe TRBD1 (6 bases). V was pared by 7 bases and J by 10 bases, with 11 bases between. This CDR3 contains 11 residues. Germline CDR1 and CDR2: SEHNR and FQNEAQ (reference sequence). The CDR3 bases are TGTGCCAGCACCTTCACAGGGGAGCAGTTCTTC. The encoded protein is CASTFTGEQFF.